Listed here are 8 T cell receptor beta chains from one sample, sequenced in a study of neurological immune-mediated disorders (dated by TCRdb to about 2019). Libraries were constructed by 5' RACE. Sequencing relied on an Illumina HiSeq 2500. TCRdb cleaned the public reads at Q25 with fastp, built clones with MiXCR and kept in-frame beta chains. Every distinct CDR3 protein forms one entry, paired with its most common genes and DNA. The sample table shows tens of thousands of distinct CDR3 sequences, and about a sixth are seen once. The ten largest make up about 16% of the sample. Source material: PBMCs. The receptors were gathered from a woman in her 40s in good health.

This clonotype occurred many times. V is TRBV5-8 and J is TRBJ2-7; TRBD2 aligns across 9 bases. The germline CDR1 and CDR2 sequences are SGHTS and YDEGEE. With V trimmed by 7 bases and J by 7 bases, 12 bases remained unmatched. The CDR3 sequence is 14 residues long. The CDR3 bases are TGTGCCAGCGGAACCAGCGGGGGGTGGGGGGAGCAGTACTTC. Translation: CASGTSGGWGEQYF. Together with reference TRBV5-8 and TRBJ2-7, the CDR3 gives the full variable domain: EAGVTQSPTHLIKTRGQQATLRCSPISGHTSVYWYQQALGLGLQFLLWYDEGEERNRGNFPPRFSGRQFPNYSSELNVNALELEDSALYLCASGTSGGWGEQYFGPGTRLTVT.

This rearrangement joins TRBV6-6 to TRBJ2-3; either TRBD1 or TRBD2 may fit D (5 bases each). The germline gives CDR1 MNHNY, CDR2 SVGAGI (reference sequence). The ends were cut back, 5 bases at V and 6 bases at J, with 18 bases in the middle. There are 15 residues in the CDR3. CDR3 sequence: CASSPGTGCGDTQYF. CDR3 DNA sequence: TGTGCCAGCAGTCCAGGGACCGGCTGTGGGGATACGCAGTATTTT.

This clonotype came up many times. CDR3 region: CASSRGQGAGTEAFF. The CDR3 nucleotides are TGCGCCAGCAGCCGCGGCCAGGGGGCTGGCACTGAAGCTTTCTTT. This rearrangement joins TRBV5-1 to TRBJ1-1, with 8 bases matching TRBD1. V lost 4 bases, J lost 4 bases, and 9 bases stayed unmatched. Looked up from germline, CDR1 is SGHRS and CDR2 is YFSETQ. This CDR3 has 15 amino acids.

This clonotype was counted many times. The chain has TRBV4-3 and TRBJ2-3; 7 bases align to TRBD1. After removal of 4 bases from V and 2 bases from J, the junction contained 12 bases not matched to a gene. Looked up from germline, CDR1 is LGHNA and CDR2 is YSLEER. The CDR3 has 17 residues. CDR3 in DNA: TGCGCCAGCAGCCCGCTATATAGGGGGCCCCCCACAGATACGCAGTATTTT. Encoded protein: CASSPLYRGPPTDTQYF.

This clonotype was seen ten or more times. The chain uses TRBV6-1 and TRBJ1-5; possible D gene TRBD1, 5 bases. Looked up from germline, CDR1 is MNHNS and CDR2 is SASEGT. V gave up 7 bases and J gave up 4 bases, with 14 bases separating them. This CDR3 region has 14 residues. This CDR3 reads CASTGDRGNQPQHF. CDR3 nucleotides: TGTGCCAGCACTGGGGACCGAGGGAATCAGCCCCAGCATTTT.

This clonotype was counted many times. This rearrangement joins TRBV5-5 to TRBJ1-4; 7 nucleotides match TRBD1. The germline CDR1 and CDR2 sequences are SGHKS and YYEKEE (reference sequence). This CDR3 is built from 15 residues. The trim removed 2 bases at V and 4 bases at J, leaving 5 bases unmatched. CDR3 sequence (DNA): TGTGCCAGCAGCTTTAGACAGGGCTTTAATGAAAAACTGTTTTTT. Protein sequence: CASSFRQGFNEKLFF.

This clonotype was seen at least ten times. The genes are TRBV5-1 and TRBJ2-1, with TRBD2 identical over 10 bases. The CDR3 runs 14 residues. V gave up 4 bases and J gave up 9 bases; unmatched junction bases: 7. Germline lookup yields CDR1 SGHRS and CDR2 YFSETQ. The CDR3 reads CASSATSGVLEQFF. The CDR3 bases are TGCGCCAGCAGCGCAACTAGCGGGGTGCTTGAGCAGTTCTTC.

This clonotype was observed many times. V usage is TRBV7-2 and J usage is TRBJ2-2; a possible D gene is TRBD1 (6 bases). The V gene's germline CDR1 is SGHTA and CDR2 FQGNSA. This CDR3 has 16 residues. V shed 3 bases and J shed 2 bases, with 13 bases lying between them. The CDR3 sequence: CASSFQTGKNTGELFF. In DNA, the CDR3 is TGTGCCAGCAGCTTCCAAACAGGGAAAAACACCGGGGAGCTGTTTTTT.